This is a list of T cell receptor beta chains from one sample in a study of T cell repertoires in cytomegalovirus infection. Their cognate antigens are unknown. MiXCR, applied by TCRdb to the reads, yields one record per CDR3 protein. The sample has 45,000 to 50,000 distinct CDR3 sequences, roughly a fifth seen once. Sequencing was performed on CD8+ T cells from cultured PBMCs, taken from culture after CMV antigen stimulation. The receptors stem from a human donor in good health (CMV status not recorded). Some clones in this sample may be carry-over from other donors' samples. The CDR3 runs from the conserved cysteine through the conserved F or W. D genes are given only for firm matches. A row's size may be missing; if present it is once, few, many or a size class.

V,size,J,D,length,DNA,CDR3
TRBV20-1,many,TRBJ2-5,.,12,TGCAGTGCTAGAGGGGCACAAGAGACCCAGTACTTC,CSARGAQETQYF
TRBV12-3/TRBV12-4,.,TRBJ1-5,TRBD1,15,TGTGCCAGCAGCCCGGGACAGGTTCTCGGTCAGCCCCAGCATTTT,CASSPGQVLGQPQHF
TRBV7-8,many,TRBJ1-5,TRBD1,15,TGTGCCAGCAGCCTCCACAGGGGGCGGATTCAGCCCCAGCATTTT,CASSLHRGRIQPQHF
TRBV7-9,many,TRBJ1-6,TRBD1,15,TGTGCCAGCAGCGTAGGGACAGCCGAATATTCACCCCTCCACTTT,CASSVGTAEYSPLHF
TRBV6-6,many,TRBJ2-3,TRBD2,14,TGTGCCAGCTTTAGCGGGGGCCGCACAGATACGCAGTATTTT,CASFSGGRTDTQYF
TRBV23-1,.,TRBJ1-2,.,16,TGCGCCAGCAGTCCCAGGGACTTCTCCTGTAACTATGGCTACACCTTC,CASSPRDFSCNYGYTF
TRBV18,many,TRBJ2-7,.,18,TGTGCCAGCTCCCACCGACTAAAACTAGCCGACGGCTCCTACGAGCAGTACTTC,CASSHRLKLADGSYEQYF
TRBV4-3,.,TRBJ1-1,.,14,TGCGCCAGCAGCCAAGATCCGGGATATACTGAAGCTTTCTTT,CASSQDPGYTEAFF
TRBV9,.,TRBJ2-1,TRBD2,15,TGTGCCAGCAGTCCGTCGAGCGGGGCCTACAATGAGCAGTTCTTC,CASSPSSGAYNEQFF
TRBV30,.,TRBJ1-3,.,12,TGTGCCTGGAGTATACAAGAGAACACCATATATTTT,CAWSIQENTIYF
TRBV5-4,few,TRBJ2-3,.,15,TGTGCCAGCAGCTTGGCTAGCCAAAGCGCAGATACGCAGTATTTT,CASSLASQSADTQYF
TRBV19,few,TRBJ2-1,.,16,TGTGCCAGTAGTATAGATGGACCAGTGGCGGTTAATGAGCAGTTCTTC,CASSIDGPVAVNEQFF
TRBV11-2,many,TRBJ1-5,.,15,TGTGCCAGCAGCCAAGGGGTGGGTGGCAATCAGCCCCAGCATTTT,CASSQGVGGNQPQHF
TRBV7-6,many,TRBJ2-1,.,15,TGTGCCAGCAGCTTAAGACAGACAACCTACAATGAGCAGTTCTTC,CASSLRQTTYNEQFF
TRBV19,many,TRBJ2-2,TRBD1,16,TGTGCCAGTACCCCGGACAGGGGGTCGAACACCGGGGAGCTGTTTTTT,CASTPDRGSNTGELFF
TRBV27,.,TRBJ2-7,.,12,TGTGCCAGCGGAACTAACTCCTACGAGCAGTACTTC,CASGTNSYEQYF
TRBV7-6,few,TRBJ2-7,TRBD1,12,TGTGCCAGCAGCCGGACAGGGTACGAGCAGTACTTC,CASSRTGYEQYF
TRBV19,.,TRBJ1-5,TRBD1,16,TGTGCCAGTAGTATCCGACAGGGGTATAGCAATCAGCCCCAGCATTTT,CASSIRQGYSNQPQHF
TRBV15,few,TRBJ2-5,TRBD1,17,TGTGCCACCAGCAGAGGACAGGGGGCCTTGGGGGTAGAGACCCAGTACTTC,CATSRGQGALGVETQYF
TRBV7-4,once,TRBJ1-2,TRBD1,16,TGTGCCAGCAGCTTCCCGCAGGGGGCGCAAAGCTATGGCTGCACCTTC,CASSFPQGAQSYGCTF
TRBV4-1,few,TRBJ2-7,.,13,TGCGCCAGCAGATCGGACAACCCCTACGAGCAGTACTTC,CASRSDNPYEQYF
TRBV12-3/TRBV12-4,many,TRBJ2-3,TRBD2,13,TGTGCCAGCTCGACTAGCGGCACAGATACGCAGTATTTT,CASSTSGTDTQYF
TRBV4-3,.,TRBJ1-4,TRBD1,15,TGCGCCAGCAGCCAAGGACAGGGGAGTAATGAAAAACTGTTTTTT,CASSQGQGSNEKLFF
TRBV12-3/TRBV12-4,many,TRBJ2-7,TRBD2,14,TGTGCCAGCAGTTTCGGCGGGAGGAGTGGCGAGCAGTACTTC,CASSFGGRSGEQYF
TRBV20-1,few,TRBJ1-5,.,17,TGCAGTGCTCCCCAGGGGACCGTCCTAAATAGCAATCAGCCCCAGCATTTT,CSAPQGTVLNSNQPQHF
TRBV12-3/TRBV12-4,many,TRBJ2-3,.,12,TGTGCCAGCAGCCCCACAACAGATACGCAGTATTTT,CASSPTTDTQYF
TRBV12-3/TRBV12-4,many,TRBJ1-5,.,14,TGTGCCAGCACCTCGGGAGGGCCAGGTCAGCCCCAGCATTTT,CASTSGGPGQPQHF
TRBV9,.,TRBJ1-1,.,14,TGTGCCAGCAGCTTCGACGGAGAGAACACTGAAGCTTTCTTT,CASSFDGENTEAFF
TRBV7-9,many,TRBJ2-5,.,19,TGTGCCAGCAGCTCGGACGGGGAGAGGGCGGTCCTCCTCCAAGAGACCCAGTACTTC,CASSSDGERAVLLQETQYF
TRBV7-6,many,TRBJ2-5,TRBD1,16,TGTGCCAGCAACCTACCCACCGGGACAGCGGAAGAGACCCAGTACTTC,CASNLPTGTAEETQYF
TRBV6-2/TRBV6-3,few,TRBJ2-7,TRBD1,14,TGTGCCACCTACCCGGGACAGGGGGCGAACGAGCAGTACTTC,CATYPGQGANEQYF
TRBV15,.,TRBJ2-3,.,15,TGTGCCACCAGTAATCCGACAGGTAGCACAGATACGCAGTATTTT,CATSNPTGSTDTQYF
TRBV11-2,few,TRBJ2-7,.,12,TGTGCCAGCACCCCAAGATCGGGGGAGCAGTACTTC,CASTPRSGEQYF
TRBV6-6,.,TRBJ1-1,.,11,TGTGCCAGCAGCTCCCCACGGGGAGCTTTCTTT,CASSSPRGAFF
TRBV7-6,.,TRBJ1-6,TRBD1,18,TGTGCCAGCAGCTTAGCGGAGACAGGGGGCTCCTATAATTCACCCCTCCACTTT,CASSLAETGGSYNSPLHF
TRBV7-9,many,TRBJ1-5,.,13,TGTGCCAGCAGCTTCGGGGGCAATCAGCCCCAGCATTTT,CASSFGGNQPQHF
TRBV6-2/TRBV6-3,few,TRBJ1-2,.,14,TGTGCCAGCAGCGACTGGACCTCCAACTATGGCTACACCTTC,CASSDWTSNYGYTF
TRBV30,many,TRBJ1-2,.,14,TGTGCCTGGAGCCGACTAAGTGGGGCCTATGGCTACACCTTC,CAWSRLSGAYGYTF
TRBV12-5,.,TRBJ1-4,.,14,TGTGCTAGCGCGCAGAGAGCAACTAATGAAAAACTGTTTTTT,CASAQRATNEKLFF
TRBV29-1,.,TRBJ1-2,.,13,TGCAGCGCCCCGACGGACAGTAACTATGGCTACACCTTC,CSAPTDSNYGYTF
TRBV11-2,few,TRBJ2-7,TRBD1,15,TGTGCCAGCAGTCTGTCCCGGGACAGGGCCTACGAGCAGTACTTC,CASSLSRDRAYEQYF
TRBV27,.,TRBJ1-2,.,12,TGTGCCAGCAGAAGCCAGGGGTATGGCTACACCTTC,CASRSQGYGYTF
TRBV4-3,many,TRBJ2-7,TRBD2,18,TGCGCCAGCAGCCAAGACTCCAGCCTAGCGGGACAATCCTACGAGCAGTACTTC,CASSQDSSLAGQSYEQYF
TRBV11-3,many,TRBJ2-2,TRBD1,18,TGTGCCAGCAGCCCCGGCTTACAGGGGCCCCCGAACACCGGGGAGCTGTTTTTT,CASSPGLQGPPNTGELFF
TRBV12-3/TRBV12-4,many,TRBJ2-4,.,16,TGTGCCAGCAGCCCGTTCGGGGTGACGGCCAAAAACATTCAGTACTTC,CASSPFGVTAKNIQYF
TRBV7-8,many,TRBJ2-7,.,11,TGTGCCAGCAGCCCAGGGCACGAGCAGTACTTC,CASSPGHEQYF
TRBV10-3,.,TRBJ2-5,TRBD2,18,TGTGCCATCAGTGAGCCGGGACTAGCGGGGGGAGAAGGAGAGACCCAGTACTTC,CAISEPGLAGGEGETQYF
TRBV19,few,TRBJ2-1,.,17,TGTGCCAGTAGTGTCCCCCACCTAGCCGGGAGAGGCGATGAGCAGTTCTTC,CASSVPHLAGRGDEQFF
TRBV4-3,many,TRBJ1-4,.,16,TGCGCCAGCAGCCAAGAGTTGTACACCAACCGCGAAAAACTGTTTTTT,CASSQELYTNREKLFF
TRBV5-1,few,TRBJ2-7,.,17,TGCGCCAGCAGCTTGGCCTCGGGACACGGGATCTCCTACGAGCAGTACTTC,CASSLASGHGISYEQYF
TRBV7-2,many,TRBJ2-2,.,12,TGTGCCAGCAGCTTAGGGGCCAGGGAGCTGTTTTTT,CASSLGARELFF
TRBV27,many,TRBJ2-2,.,12,TGTGCCAGCCTCGGACCGGGCGCCGAGCTGTTTTTT,CASLGPGAELFF
TRBV7-9,many,TRBJ2-3,.,13,TGTGCCAGCAGCCCCGTGTTGGCCGATACGCAGTATTTT,CASSPVLADTQYF